The clone carrying this TCR beta chain was recorded many times. No antigen is known for it. The sample belongs to a study of T cells in Graves' hyperthyroidism and ophthalmopathy. The study, taken as a whole, reports: Before onset, ophthalmopathy was predicted by the model a median roughly six months earlier. A model of 13 V-J features distinguished ophthalmopathy from stable hyperthyroidism.

TCR beta CDR3 sequences were amplified from RNA transcripts. The TCR CDR3 was amplified in a first-round RT-PCR using the HTBI primer set. Each CDR3 protein is one row after TCRdb ran MiXCR on the multiplex PCR reads. The data contain 530,000 or so distinct CDR3 sequences, around a quarter of them singletons. The study included ophthalmopathy patients with Clinical Activity Score at least 3, NOSPECS grade at least 4 and duration under 3 months. Germline CDR1 is SGHAT and CDR2 is FQNNGV. The CDR3 totals 13 residues. V lost 4 bases to trimming and J lost 3 bases, with 9 bases between them. Material for sequencing was blood. The chain has TRBV11-2 and TRBJ1-1, with D uncertain. The TCR comes from a woman in her twenties or thirties with Graves' ophthalmopathy. DNA for the CDR3: TGTGCCAGCAGCTCTGGCCGGGACACTGAAGCTTTCTTT. Amino acids: CASSSGRDTEAFF.